This T cell receptor (beta chain) was captured by sequencing in a study of T-cell reconstitution after alpha-beta-depleted transplantation in children. This clonotype was detected ten times or more. During its preparation, the TCRbeta library received unique molecular identifiers. From the PCR reads, TCRdb called clonotypes with MiXCR, one entry per CDR3 protein. Found here are 580,000 or so distinct CDR3 sequences, 23% of them singletons; the top ten hold roughly 14%. The sample was PBMCs, mostly from graft donor cells, taken 360 days after TCRalphabeta/CD19-depleted stem cell transplant. The TCR was taken from a boy less than two years old who had a stem cell transplant for acute myeloid leukemia, so the T cells may come from the graft donor.

CDR3 nucleotide sequence: TGTGCCAGCAGCCAAGATATGGTGGCGTACTATGGCTACACCTTC. It encodes CASSQDMVAYYGYTF. The chain has TRBV4-2 and TRBJ1-2; no firm D call. The V end lost 0 bases, the J end lost 3 bases, and 11 bases lay between the germline ends. Germline CDR1 reads LGHNA; CDR2 reads YNFKEQ. This CDR3 region has 15 residues.